This T cell receptor beta chain was found in a study of blood T cell repertoires in COVID-19. Study-level information: Italy, Spain and the United States were the sources of the convalescent and acute COVID-19 samples. Nucleic acid was either cDNA or gDNA, and it came from T cells, B-cell-depleted T cells, or PBMCs.

V lost 4 bases and J lost 0, with 10 bases in between. Germline V gene sequence: CDR1 SGHTA, CDR2 FQGTGA. The CDR3 runs 15 residues. Data came from immunoSEQ multiplex PCR; TCRdb stores just in-frame clones and leaves some out. The repertoire consists of about 270,000 clones, with roughly 89% occurring once and the leading ten covering less than 2%. Participant-given clinical history determined each cohort assignment. The chain links TRBV7-3 to TRBJ2-1; a possible D gene is TRBD2 (5 bases). This clonotype was obtained from a woman aged 55-75 years who had recovered from COVID-19. Sequencing input: PBMCs or T cells enriched from blood (not recorded which). The CDR3 DNA reads TGTGCCAGCAGCTCCGGCCGGGGCTCCTACAATGAGCAGTTCTTC. It is translated as CASSSGRGSYNEQFF.